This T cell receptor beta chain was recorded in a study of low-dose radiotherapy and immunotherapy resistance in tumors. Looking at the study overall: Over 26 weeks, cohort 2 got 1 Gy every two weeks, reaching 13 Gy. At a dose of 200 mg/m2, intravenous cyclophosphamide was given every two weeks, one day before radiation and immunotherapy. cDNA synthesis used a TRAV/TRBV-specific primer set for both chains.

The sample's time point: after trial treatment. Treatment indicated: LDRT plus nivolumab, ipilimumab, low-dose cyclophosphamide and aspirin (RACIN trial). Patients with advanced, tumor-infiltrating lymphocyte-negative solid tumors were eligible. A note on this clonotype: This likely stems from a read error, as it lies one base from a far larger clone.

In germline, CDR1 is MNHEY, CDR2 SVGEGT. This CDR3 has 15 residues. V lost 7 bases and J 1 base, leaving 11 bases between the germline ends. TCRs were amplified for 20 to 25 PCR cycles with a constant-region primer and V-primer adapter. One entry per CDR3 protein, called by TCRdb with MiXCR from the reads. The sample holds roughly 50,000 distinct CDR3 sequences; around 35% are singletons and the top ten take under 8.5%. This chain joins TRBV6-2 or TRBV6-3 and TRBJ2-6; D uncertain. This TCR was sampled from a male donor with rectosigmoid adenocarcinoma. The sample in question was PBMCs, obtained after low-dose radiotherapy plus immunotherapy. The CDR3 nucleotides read TGTGCCAGCACCTCTGGGGAATCTGGGGCCAACGTCCTGACTTTC. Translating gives CASTSGESGANVLTF.